Sequencing of this TCR beta chain was carried out in a study of blood T cell repertoires in COVID-19. Background on the study: Spain, Italy and the United States supplied samples that represented acute and convalescent COVID-19. PBMCs, B-cell-depleted T cells, or T cells provided the cDNA or gDNA that made up the material.

After removal of 3 bases from V and 2 bases from J, the junction contained 4 bases not matched to a gene. CDR3 size: 14 residues. The germline CDR1 and CDR2 sequences are SGHDT and YYEEEE. Source study methods: Estimated nucleated cell counts came from reference gene primer amplification. TCRdb keeps only in-frame clones here, not all; method: immunoSEQ multiplex PCR. V and J calls plus clone size are reproduced from that table; the DNA served to infer D and trimming. The repertoire holds under 250,000 clones, with 88% as singletons. The Seattle site enrolled patients during active infection and followed them longitudinally.

Material for sequencing was peripheral blood. The receptor's source is a woman in her 30s with COVID-19, enrolled during active disease. The gene calls are TRBV5-6 and TRBJ2-5, with TRBD1 matching over 7 bases. The CDR3 nucleotides are TGTGCCAGCAGCTGGCCGACAGGGCAAGAGACCCAGTACTTC. It encodes CASSWPTGQETQYF.